This TCR beta chain came from a study of blood T cell repertoires in COVID-19 (dated by TCRdb to between 2020 and 2021). Describing the broader study: Samples from collaborators originated in the United States, Italy and Spain and spanned both the acute and convalescent phases of COVID-19. The material from the prospective study consisted of cDNA or gDNA derived from T cells, B-cell-depleted T cells, or PBMCs. The dataset comprised deeply sampled blood TCRbeta repertoires from subjects exposed to, actively infected with, or recovered from COVID-19. The repertoires were released in a freely available public database intended as a resource for research on the immune response to SARS-CoV-2. Samples were obtained from the ongoing ImmuneRACE study (first 160 participants) and from about 1,300 subjects provided by 6 global collaborators. The sample metadata nearly always contained a de-identified subject ID, COVID-19 status, age in years and sex. Where available, HLA class I and class II types were obtained from metadata supplied by the sample provider rather than from assay-based typing. Here is what the overall study found, with its caveats: The amount of clinical and demographic metadata varied by source and participant and was provided uncurated.

Participants in the prospective study were enrolled through a virtual design, were aged roughly 18 to 100 years, and lived in approximately 25 United States geographic areas. Cohort assignment in the prospective study relied on participant-reported clinical history from a screening survey and a study questionnaire. ImmuneRACE Cohort 3 recovered participants were defined by two consecutive negative NP/OP PCR tests, healthcare professional clearance, or symptom resolution. In the prospective study, whole blood, serum and a nasopharyngeal or oropharyngeal swab were collected from each participant by mobile phlebotomists. Over an approximately two-month period, participants in the prospective study had the option of providing additional blood draws and questionnaires. Blood samples from the prospective study were shipped frozen or at room temperature prior to DNA extraction. After removal of 7 bases from V and 4 bases from J, the junction retains 14 bases not matched to a gene. The CDR3 starts with the cysteine, ends with the phenylalanine, and has 16 residues. Just the 48-base CDR3 DNA is kept, in frame starting at base 1. In the germline V gene, CDR1 corresponds to MGHDK and CDR2 to SYGVNS.

About this clone itself: Its antigen remains undetermined. No base-level quality is on record; no much larger clone is a single base apart.

TCRbeta CDR3 regions were amplified from genomic DNA using the immunoSEQ Assay, a bias-controlled multiplex PCR. For the original study's pipeline: The number of nucleated cells in each sample was estimated from the amplification of reference gene primers within the assay. To quantify the absolute abundance of each unique TCRbeta CDR3 rearrangement, sequence reads were collapsed and filtered. For each sample, productive Simpson clonality was calculated as the square root of Simpson's diversity index over productive rearrangements. In TCRdb, the immuneACCESS table is reduced to in-frame sequences with V and J assigned. These tables do not hold every clone; where another copy was compared, an unresolved V gene accounts for under half, and the others remain unexplained. V, J and clone size were drawn from that table, and D and trimming were deduced from the DNA. The sample profile shows hundreds of thousands of clones; about 87% of them were found once. Less than 1.5% of the sample lies in the top ten.

Sequencing was carried out using PBMCs or T cells enriched from blood (not recorded which). This sequence originates from a man aged 25 to 40 who had recovered from COVID-19. Rearrangement joined TRBV25-1 to TRBJ1-1, and 8 junction bases match TRBD1. The CDR3 reads as follows: CASIPNLQGASTEAFF. The base sequence is TGTGCCAGCATACCTAATCTCCAGGGGGCGAGCACTGAAGCTTTCTTT.